The 6 T cell receptor beta chains listed next were all sequenced from one sample in a study of beta chain features in type 1 diabetes. The investigators reverse transcribed all of the isolated RNA, so they sequenced expressed TCRB transcripts. Repertoires were generated with immunoSEQ multiplex PCR, while TCRdb's copy carries only in-frame clones and drops some. Among about 220,000 clones listed, under 13% were seen once. Material for sequencing was central memory CD4+ T cells from blood. The receptors stem from a man aged 18 to 30 in good health.

The chain couples TRBV6-1 to TRBJ2-7, with no clear D. The germline CDR1 and CDR2 sequences are MNHNS and SASEGT. This CDR3 is built from 15 residues. V shed 4 bases and J shed 2 bases, with 15 bases lying between them. The CDR3 region has the DNA TGTGCCAGCAGTGTTACCACTGACCCAACCTACGAGCAGTACTTC. Its translation is CASSVTTDPTYEQYF.

In the case of this clone: It may be a read error: a sequence one base away is much more abundant. The chain uses TRBV7-6 and TRBJ2-1; TRBD1 aligns across 7 bases. CDR3 length: 15 amino acids. Losses at the gene ends were 5 bases for V and 0 bases for J; bases not matched to a gene: 4. CDR1 and CDR2 (germline): SGHVS, FNYEAQ. The CDR3 DNA reads as TGTGCCAGCAGCCTAACAGGGGACTCCTACAATGAGCAGTTCTTC. Protein sequence: CASSLTGDSYNEQFF.

This chain connects TRBV15 to TRBJ2-5; 7 bases are shared with TRBD1. V lost 3 bases and J lost 5; bases outside the gene matches: 9. The CDR3 spans 15 residues. Germline V CDR1 and CDR2: LNHNV, YYDKDF (reference sequence). The CDR3 nucleotides read TGTGCCACCAGCAGGACTTGGACAGGCGGGGAGACCCAGTACTTC. Encoded protein: CATSRTWTGGETQYF. Full variable domain (rest looked up from reference TRBV15 and TRBJ2-5): DAMVIQNPRYQVTQFGKPVTLSCSQTLNHNVMYWYQQKSSQAPKLLFHYYDKDFNNEADTPDNFQSRRPNTSFCFLDIRSPGLGDTAMYLCATSRTWTGGETQYFGPGTRLLVL.

This clone was seen a handful of times. V usage is TRBV7-2 and J usage is TRBJ2-2; D is unclear. Per the germline V gene, CDR1 is SGHTA and CDR2 is FQGNSA. Trimming took off 5 bases at V and 4 bases at J, with 5 bases between the two ends. The CDR3 runs to 12 residues. The CDR3, as DNA: TGTGCCAGCAGCCCCGGCACCGGGGAGCTGTTTTTT. This encodes CASSPGTGELFF. Complete variable domain (other parts from reference TRBV7-2 and TRBJ2-2): GAGVSQSPSNKVTEKGKDVELRCDPISGHTALYWYRQSLGQGLEFLIYFQGNSAPDKSGLPSDRFSAERTGGSVSTLTIQRTQQEDSAVYLCASSPGTGELFFGEGSRLTVL.

The chain employs TRBV29-1 and TRBJ2-2; 11 positions agree with TRBD2. Losses at the gene ends were 5 bases for V and 4 bases for J; bases not matched to a gene: 6. The germline V gene has CDR1 SQVTM and CDR2 ANQGSEA. The CDR3 extends over 15 amino acids. CDR3 DNA sequence: TGCAGCGTTAAAACTAGCGGGAGTGGCACCGGGGAGCTGTTTTTT. This sequence encodes CSVKTSGSGTGELFF.

This clone showed up just a few times. In the same sample, other DNA sequences code for this CDR3. V is TRBV18 and J is TRBJ1-2; TRBD1 is a possible D gene (6 bases). The ends were cut back, 3 bases at V and 3 bases at J, with 8 bases in the middle. Germline CDR1 is KGHSH and CDR2 is LQKENI. The CDR3 runs 13 residues. In DNA, the CDR3 is TGTGCCAGCTCACCTAGGACAGACTATGGCTACACCTTC. This codes for CASSPRTDYGYTF.